This TCR beta chain was recovered during a study of T cell repertoires in cytomegalovirus infection. Trimming took off 0 bases at V and 3 bases at J, with 14 bases between the two ends. Germline CDR1 MNHNS, CDR2 SASEGT. The CDR3 loop spans 17 amino acids. TCRdb re-analysed the reads in MiXCR, keeping a single row per CDR3 protein. The sample yields about 570,000 distinct CDR3 sequences, under 45% seen once. This clonotype has just a few counts. No antigen is known for it. The source is a human donor in good health (CMV status not recorded). Some clones in this sample may be carry-over from other donors' samples. This sample comprised cultured PBMCs, obtained from culture after CMV antigen stimulation. The V gene is TRBV6-1, the J gene TRBJ2-2; D gene uncertain. CDR3 residues: CASSEAELRAYTGELFF. The CDR3 DNA reads as TGTGCCAGCAGTGAAGCGGAGTTAAGGGCCTACACCGGGGAGCTGTTTTTT.